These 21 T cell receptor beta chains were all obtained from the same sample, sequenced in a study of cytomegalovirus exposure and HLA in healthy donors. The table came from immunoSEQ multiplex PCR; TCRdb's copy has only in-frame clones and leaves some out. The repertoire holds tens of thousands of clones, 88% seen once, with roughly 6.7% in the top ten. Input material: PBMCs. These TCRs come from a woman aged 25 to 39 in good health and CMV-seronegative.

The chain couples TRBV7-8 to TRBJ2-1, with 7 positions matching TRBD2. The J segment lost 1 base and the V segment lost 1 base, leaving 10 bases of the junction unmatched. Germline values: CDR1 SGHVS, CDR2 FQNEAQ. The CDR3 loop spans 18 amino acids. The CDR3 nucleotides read TGTGCCAGCAGCTTAGGGAGGGCGGGAGATGGTTCCTACAATGAGCAGTTCTTC. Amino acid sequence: CASSLGRAGDGSYNEQFF.

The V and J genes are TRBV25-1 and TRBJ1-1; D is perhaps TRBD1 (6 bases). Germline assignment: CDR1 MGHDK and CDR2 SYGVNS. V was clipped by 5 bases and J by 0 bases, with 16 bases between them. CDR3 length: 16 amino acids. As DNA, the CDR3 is TGTGCCAGCAGTAGGGGGGAGGGGACGGTGAACACTGAAGCTTTCTTT. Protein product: CASSRGEGTVNTEAFF.

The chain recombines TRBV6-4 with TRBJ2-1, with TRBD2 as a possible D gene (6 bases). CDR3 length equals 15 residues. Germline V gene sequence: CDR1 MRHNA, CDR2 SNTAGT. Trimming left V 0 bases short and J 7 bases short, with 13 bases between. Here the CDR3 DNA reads TGTGCCAGCAGTGACTCGCGGGGAGGTTATAATGAGCAGTTCTTC. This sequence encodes CASSDSRGGYNEQFF.

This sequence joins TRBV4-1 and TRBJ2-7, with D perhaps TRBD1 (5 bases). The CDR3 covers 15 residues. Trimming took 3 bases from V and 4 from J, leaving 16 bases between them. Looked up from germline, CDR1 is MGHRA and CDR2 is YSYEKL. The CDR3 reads CASSHQGNGAYEQYF. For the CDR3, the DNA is TGCGCCAGCAGCCACCAGGGTAATGGTGCTTACGAGCAGTACTTC.

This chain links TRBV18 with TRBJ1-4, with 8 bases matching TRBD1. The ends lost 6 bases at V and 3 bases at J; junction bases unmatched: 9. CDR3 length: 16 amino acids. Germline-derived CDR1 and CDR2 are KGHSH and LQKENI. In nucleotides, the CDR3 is TGTGCCAGCTCGCACGACAGGGGCAATGCTAATGAAAAACTGTTTTTT. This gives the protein CASSHDRGNANEKLFF. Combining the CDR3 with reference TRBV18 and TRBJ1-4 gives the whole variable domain NAGVMQNPRHLVRRRGQEARLRCSPMKGHSHVYWYRQLPEEGLKFMVYLQKENIIDESGMPKERFSAEFPKEGPSILRIQQVVRGDSAAYFCASSHDRGNANEKLFFGSGTQLSVL.

CDR3 nucleotide sequence: TGTGCCACCTCGGGACTAGCGGGAGGAAATGAGCAGTTCTTC. It is translated as CATSGLAGGNEQFF. The genes are TRBV7-2 and TRBJ2-1, with 15 bases identical to TRBD2. This CDR3 is built from 14 residues. In germline, CDR1 is SGHTA, CDR2 FQGNSA. The junction had 5 bases not matched to a gene; V was cut back by 10 bases and J by 7 bases.

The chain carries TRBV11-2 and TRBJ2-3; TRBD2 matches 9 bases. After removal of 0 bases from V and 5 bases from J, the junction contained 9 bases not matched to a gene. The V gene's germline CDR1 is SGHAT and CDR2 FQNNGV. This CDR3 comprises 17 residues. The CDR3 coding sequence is TGTGCCAGCAGCTTAGATTGGGGTAGCGGGAGTCAAGATACGCAGTATTTT. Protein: CASSLDWGSGSQDTQYF.

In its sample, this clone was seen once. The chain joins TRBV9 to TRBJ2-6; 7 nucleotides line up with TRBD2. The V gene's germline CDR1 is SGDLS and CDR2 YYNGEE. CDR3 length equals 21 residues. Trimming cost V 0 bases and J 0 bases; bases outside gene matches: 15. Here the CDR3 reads CASSVEWLGRAERSGANVLTF. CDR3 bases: TGTGCCAGCAGCGTAGAATGGTTGGGGAGGGCCGAGCGCTCTGGGGCCAACGTCCTGACTTTC.

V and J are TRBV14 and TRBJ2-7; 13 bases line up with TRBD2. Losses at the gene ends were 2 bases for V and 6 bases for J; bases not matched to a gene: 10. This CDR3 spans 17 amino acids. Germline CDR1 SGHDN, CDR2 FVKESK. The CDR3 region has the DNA TGTGCCAGCAGCCAACCCGGGACTAGCGGGAAAGGGGTCGAGCAGTACTTC. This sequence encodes CASSQPGTSGKGVEQYF.

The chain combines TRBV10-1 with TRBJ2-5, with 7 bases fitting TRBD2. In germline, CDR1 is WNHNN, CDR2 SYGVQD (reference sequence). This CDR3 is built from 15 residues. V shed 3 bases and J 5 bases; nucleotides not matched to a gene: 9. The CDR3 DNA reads TGCGCCAGCAGTGAAAGAGCGGGACCCAAGGAGACCCAGTACTTC. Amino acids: CASSERAGPKETQYF.

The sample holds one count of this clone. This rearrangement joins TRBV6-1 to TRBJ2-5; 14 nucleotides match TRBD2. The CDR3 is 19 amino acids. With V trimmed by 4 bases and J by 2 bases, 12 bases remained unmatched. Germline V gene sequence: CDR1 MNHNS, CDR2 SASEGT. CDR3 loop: CASSVTAGGTSGRQETQYF. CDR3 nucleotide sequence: TGTGCCAGCAGTGTAACCGCCGGAGGGACTAGCGGGAGACAAGAGACCCAGTACTTC.

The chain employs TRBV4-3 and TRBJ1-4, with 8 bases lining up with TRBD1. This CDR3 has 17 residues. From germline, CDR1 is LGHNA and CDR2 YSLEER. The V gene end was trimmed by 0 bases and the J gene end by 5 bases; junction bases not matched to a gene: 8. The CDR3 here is CASSQDLVGQVNEKLFF. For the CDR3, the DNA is TGCGCCAGCAGCCAAGATTTAGTGGGACAGGTGAATGAAAAACTGTTTTTT.

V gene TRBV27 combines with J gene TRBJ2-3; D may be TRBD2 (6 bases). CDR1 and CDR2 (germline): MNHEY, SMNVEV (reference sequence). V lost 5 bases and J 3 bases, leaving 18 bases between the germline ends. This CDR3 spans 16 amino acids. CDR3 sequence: CASSLEDGSLTDTQYF. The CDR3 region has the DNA TGTGCCAGCAGTCTGGAGGACGGGAGCCTTACAGATACGCAGTATTTT.

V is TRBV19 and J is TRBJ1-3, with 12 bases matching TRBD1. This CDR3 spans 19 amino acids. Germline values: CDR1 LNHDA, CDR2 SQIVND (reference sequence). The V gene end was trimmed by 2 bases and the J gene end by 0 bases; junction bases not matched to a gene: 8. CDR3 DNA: TGTGCCAGTAGTATAATCGGGACAGGGGGCATCCACTCTGGAAACACCATATATTTT. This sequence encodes CASSIIGTGGIHSGNTIYF.

CDR3 loop: CASSTRQSSSGNTIYF. The CDR3, as DNA: TGTGCCAGCAGCACCCGACAGAGTAGCTCTGGAAACACCATATATTTT. The chain joins TRBV7-2 to TRBJ1-3, with a possible D match to TRBD1 (5 bases). V was trimmed by 5 bases and J by 0 bases, leaving 14 bases between them. Germline values: CDR1 SGHTA, CDR2 FQGNSA. This CDR3 has 16 residues.

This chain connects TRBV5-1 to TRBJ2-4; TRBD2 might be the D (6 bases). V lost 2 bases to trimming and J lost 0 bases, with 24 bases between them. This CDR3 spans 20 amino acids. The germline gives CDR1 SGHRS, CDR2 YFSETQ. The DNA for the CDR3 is TGCGCCAGCAGCTTAACTTCTTGGGAGGATTTCGGCTTAGCCAAAAACATTCAGTACTTC. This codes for CASSLTSWEDFGLAKNIQYF.

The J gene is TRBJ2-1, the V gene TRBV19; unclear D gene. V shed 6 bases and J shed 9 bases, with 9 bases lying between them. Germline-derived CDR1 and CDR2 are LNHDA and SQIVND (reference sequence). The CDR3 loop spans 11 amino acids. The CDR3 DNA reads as TGTGCCAGTAGCCCCCTCGGTGAGCAGTTCTTC. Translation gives CASSPLGEQFF.

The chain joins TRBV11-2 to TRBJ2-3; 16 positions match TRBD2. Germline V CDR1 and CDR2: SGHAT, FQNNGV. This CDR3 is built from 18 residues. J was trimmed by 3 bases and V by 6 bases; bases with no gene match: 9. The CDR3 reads CASRSPGLAGGRTDTQYF. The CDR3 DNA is TGTGCCAGCAGATCTCCGGGACTAGCGGGAGGGAGGACAGATACGCAGTATTTT.

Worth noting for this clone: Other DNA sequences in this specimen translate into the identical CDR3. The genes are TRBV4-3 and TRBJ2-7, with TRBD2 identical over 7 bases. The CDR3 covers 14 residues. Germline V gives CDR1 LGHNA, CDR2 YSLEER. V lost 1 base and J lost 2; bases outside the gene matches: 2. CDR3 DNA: TGCGCCAGCAGCCAAGGGGCGGGGGCCTACGAGCAGTACTTC. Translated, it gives CASSQGAGAYEQYF.

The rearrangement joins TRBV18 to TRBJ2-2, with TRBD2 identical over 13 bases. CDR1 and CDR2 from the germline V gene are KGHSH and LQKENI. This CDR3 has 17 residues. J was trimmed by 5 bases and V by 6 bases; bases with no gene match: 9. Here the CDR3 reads CASSSGLAGVGTGELFF. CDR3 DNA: TGTGCCAGCTCTTCCGGACTAGCGGGAGTTGGTACCGGGGAGCTGTTTTTT.

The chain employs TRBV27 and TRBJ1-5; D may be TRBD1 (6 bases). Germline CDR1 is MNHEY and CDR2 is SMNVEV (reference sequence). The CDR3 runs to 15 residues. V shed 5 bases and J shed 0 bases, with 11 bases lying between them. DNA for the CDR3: TGTGCCAGCAGTCCCAGGGGCTATAGCAATCAGCCCCAGCATTTT. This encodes CASSPRGYSNQPQHF.